This T cell receptor (beta chain) is from a study of OX40 agonist ivuxolimab in advanced cancers. Turning to the study itself: Partial responses were achieved by three patients: one hepatocellular carcinoma, two cutaneous melanoma.

General study findings and limits: The CD4+ and CD8+ T cells in the blood had expanded clonally by week 6 at 0.1 to 3.0 mg/kg.

Clones were sequenced by immunoSEQ multiplex PCR, and TCRdb holds only the in-frame ones, with some missing. The sample has about 82,000 clones, 90% to 95% seen once. Points on this clone: As yet, its antigen is unknown.

Sequences were derived from CD4+ or CD8+ T cells sorted from blood, sampled in a trial of the OX40 agonist ivuxolimab. The sequence was collected from an adult with an advanced solid tumor such as melanoma, head and neck, liver or kidney cancer.

The CDR3 loop reads CASSLGTGISGANVLTF. In DNA form, the CDR3 reads TGTGCCAGCAGTTTAGGGACAGGGATCTCTGGGGCCAACGTCCTGACTTTC. The rearrangement links TRBV28 to TRBJ2-6; 9 nucleotides align to TRBD1. The V gene's germline CDR1 is MDHEN and CDR2 SYDVKM. V lost 2 bases, J lost 0 bases, and 2 bases stayed unmatched. The CDR3 has 17 amino acids.